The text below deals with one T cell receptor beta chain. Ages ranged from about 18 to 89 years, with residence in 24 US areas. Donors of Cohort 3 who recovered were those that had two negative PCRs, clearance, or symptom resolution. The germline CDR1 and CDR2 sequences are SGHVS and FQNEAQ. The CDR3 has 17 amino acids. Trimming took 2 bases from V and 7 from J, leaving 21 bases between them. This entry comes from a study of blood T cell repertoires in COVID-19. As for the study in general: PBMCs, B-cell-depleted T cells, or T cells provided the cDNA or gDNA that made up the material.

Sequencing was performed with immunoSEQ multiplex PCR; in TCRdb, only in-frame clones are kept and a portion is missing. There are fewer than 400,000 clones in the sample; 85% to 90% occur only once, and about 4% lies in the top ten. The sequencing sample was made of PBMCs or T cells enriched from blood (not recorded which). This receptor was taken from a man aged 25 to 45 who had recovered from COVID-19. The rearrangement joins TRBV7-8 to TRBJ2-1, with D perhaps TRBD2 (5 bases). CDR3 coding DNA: TGTGCCAGCAGCTTAAGCGAGGGCCGCCCGCGGTCAAATGAGCAGTTCTTC. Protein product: CASSLSEGRPRSNEQFF.